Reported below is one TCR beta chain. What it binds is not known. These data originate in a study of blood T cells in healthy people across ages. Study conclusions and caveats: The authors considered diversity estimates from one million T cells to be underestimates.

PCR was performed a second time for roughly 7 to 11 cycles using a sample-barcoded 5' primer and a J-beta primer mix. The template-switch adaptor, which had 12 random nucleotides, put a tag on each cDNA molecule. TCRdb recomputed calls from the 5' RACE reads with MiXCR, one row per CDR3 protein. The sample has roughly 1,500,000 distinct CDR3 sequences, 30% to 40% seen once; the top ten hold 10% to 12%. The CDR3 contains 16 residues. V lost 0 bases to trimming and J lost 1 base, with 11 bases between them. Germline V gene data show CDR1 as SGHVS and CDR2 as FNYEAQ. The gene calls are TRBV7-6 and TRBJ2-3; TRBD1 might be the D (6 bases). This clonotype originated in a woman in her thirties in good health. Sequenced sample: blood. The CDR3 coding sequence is TGTGCCAGCAGCTTAGCGTACGAGGGGGGCACAGATACGCAGTATTTT. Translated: CASSLAYEGGTDTQYF.